This TCR beta chain stems from a study of blood T cell repertoires in COVID-19. CDR1 and CDR2 (germline): MDHEN, SYDVKM. V shed 3 bases and J shed 6 bases, with 15 bases lying between them. CDR3 length equals 15 residues. Authors' analysis steps: Amplified reference gene primers provided the basis for estimating nucleated cell counts. Only in-frame clones appear in the TCRdb table, and some are missing; sequencing was by immunoSEQ multiplex PCR. V and J calls and clone size are copied from that table; D and trimming were computed from the DNA. The data contain approximately 300,000 clones, approximately 89% of them singletons.

This clonotype was obtained from a woman aged 25 to 45 who had recovered from COVID-19. This chain joins TRBV28 and TRBJ2-1; possibly TRBD2 for D (6 bases). Source material: PBMCs or T cells enriched from blood (not recorded which). The CDR3 sequence: CASSFTGLGFNEQFF. For the CDR3, the DNA is TGTGCCAGCAGTTTCACGGGACTGGGCTTCAATGAGCAGTTCTTC.